A single sample is the source of the 6 T cell receptor beta chains below, sequenced in a study of beta chain features in type 1 diabetes. The authors reverse transcribed all of the isolated RNA, so sequencing captured expressed TCRB transcripts. Profiling relied on immunoSEQ multiplex PCR, and the TCRdb table lists in-frame clones only, not all of them. The sample contains under 450,000 clones, 14% of which appear only once. Sample: naive CD4+ T cells from blood. These receptors all come from a man aged 25 to 45 in good health.

The V gene is TRBV30, the J gene TRBJ1-2; D is possibly TRBD1 (5 bases). This CDR3 comprises 17 residues. Trimming removed 3 bases at V and 2 bases at J, with 22 bases between. Germline CDR1 is GTSNPN and CDR2 is SVGIG (reference sequence). CDR3 coding DNA: TGTGCCTGGAGCTACGACAGCCGCCCTGGAGTAAACTATGGCTACACCTTC. Translation: CAWSYDSRPGVNYGYTF.

The chain links TRBV27 to TRBJ2-1; 9 nucleotides agree with TRBD2. The CDR3 loop spans 15 amino acids. Per germline, CDR1 MNHEY and CDR2 SMNVEV (reference sequence). The V gene end was trimmed by 3 bases and the J gene end by 6 bases; junction bases not matched to a gene: 6. This CDR3 reads CASSFSAGGFNEQFF. In nucleotides, the CDR3 is TGTGCCAGCAGTTTCTCAGCGGGAGGTTTCAATGAGCAGTTCTTC.

The V gene is TRBV30, the J gene TRBJ1-2, with D tentatively TRBD1 (5 bases). Trimming removed 0 bases at V and 4 bases at J, with 9 bases between. The length of the CDR3 is 13 residues. Germline-derived CDR1 and CDR2 are GTSNPN and SVGIG (reference sequence). The CDR3 loop reads CAWSVQGRYGYTF. CDR3 DNA: TGTGCCTGGAGTGTGCAGGGACGCTATGGCTACACCTTC.

Only a few counts were recorded for this clone. J is TRBJ2-3 and V is TRBV7-2; D unclear. Germline V gives CDR1 SGHTA, CDR2 FQGNSA. CDR3 size: 13 residues. Trimming shortened V by 5 bases and J by 2 bases, and 8 bases separated the two germline ends. The CDR3 sequence is CASSQFNTDTQYF. CDR3 nucleotides: TGTGCCAGCAGCCAATTTAACACAGATACGCAGTATTTT.

The chain employs TRBV23-1 and TRBJ1-5, with 7 bases aligning to TRBD1. TRBV23-1 is noted as an ORF with a role that remains uncertain. The CDR3 consists of 19 residues. The V and J ends lost 3 bases and 0 bases, in that order; junction bases with no gene match: 14. CDR3 loop: CASSHEIRDRSYSNQPQHF. The CDR3, as DNA: TGCGCCAGCAGTCACGAGATACGGGACAGAAGTTATAGCAATCAGCCCCAGCATTTT.

The chain joins TRBV20-1 to TRBJ2-1, with D hard to call. Germline lookup yields CDR1 DFQATT and CDR2 SNEGSKA (reference sequence). CDR3 length equals 11 residues. The V end lost 5 bases, the J end lost 9 bases, and 11 bases lay between the germline ends. DNA for the CDR3: TGCAGTGCTTCCCCCAATGGTGAGCAGTTCTTC. Its protein is CSASPNGEQFF.